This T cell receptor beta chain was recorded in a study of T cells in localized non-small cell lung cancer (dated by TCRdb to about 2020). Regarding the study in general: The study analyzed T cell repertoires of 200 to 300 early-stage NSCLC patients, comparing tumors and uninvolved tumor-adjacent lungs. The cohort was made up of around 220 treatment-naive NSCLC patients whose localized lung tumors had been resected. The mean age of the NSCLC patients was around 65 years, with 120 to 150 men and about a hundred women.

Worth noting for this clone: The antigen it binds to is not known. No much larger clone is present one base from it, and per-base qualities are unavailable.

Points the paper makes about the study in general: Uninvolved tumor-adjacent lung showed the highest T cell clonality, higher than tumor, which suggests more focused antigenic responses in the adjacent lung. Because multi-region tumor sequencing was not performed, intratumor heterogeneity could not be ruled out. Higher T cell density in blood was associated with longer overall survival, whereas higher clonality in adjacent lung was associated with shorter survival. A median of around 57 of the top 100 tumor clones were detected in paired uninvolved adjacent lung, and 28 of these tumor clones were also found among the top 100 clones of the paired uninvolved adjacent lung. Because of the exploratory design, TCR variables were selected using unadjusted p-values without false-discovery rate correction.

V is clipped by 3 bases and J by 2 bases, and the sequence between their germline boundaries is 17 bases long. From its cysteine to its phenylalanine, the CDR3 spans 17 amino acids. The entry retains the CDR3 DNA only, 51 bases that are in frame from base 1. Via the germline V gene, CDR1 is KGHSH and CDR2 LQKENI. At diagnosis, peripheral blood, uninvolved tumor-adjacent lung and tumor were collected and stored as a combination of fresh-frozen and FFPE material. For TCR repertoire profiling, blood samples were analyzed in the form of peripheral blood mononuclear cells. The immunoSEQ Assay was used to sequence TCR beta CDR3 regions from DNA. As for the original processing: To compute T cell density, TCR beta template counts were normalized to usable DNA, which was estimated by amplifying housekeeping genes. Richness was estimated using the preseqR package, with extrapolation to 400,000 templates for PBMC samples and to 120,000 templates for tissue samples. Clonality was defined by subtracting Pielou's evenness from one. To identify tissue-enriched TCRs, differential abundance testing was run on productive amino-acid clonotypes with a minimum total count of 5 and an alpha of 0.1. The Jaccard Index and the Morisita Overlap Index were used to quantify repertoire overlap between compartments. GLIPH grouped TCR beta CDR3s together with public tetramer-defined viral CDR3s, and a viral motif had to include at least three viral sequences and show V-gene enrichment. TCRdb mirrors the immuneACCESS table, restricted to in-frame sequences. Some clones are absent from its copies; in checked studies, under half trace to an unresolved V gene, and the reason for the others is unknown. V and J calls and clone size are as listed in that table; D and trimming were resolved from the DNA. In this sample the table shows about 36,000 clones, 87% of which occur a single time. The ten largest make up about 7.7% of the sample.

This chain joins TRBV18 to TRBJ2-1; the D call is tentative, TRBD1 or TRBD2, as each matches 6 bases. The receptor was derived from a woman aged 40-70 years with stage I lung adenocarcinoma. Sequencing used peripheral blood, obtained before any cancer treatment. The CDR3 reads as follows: CASSPAGHPNTYNEQFF. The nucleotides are TGTGCCAGCTCACCGGCGGGACACCCTAATACCTACAATGAGCAGTTCTTC.